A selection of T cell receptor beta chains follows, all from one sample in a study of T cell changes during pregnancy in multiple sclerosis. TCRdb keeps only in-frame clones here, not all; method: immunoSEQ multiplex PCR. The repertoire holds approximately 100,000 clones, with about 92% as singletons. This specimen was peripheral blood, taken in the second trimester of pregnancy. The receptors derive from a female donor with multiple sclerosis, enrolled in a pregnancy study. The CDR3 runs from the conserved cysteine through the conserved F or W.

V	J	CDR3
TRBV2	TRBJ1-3	CGVRTGSSGNTIYF
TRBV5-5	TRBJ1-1	CASSLDRGLTEAFF
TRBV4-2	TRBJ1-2	CASSQGGSFNGYTF
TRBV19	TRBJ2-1	CASNRGWSSYNEQFF
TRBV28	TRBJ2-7	CASSLLGGGVEQYF
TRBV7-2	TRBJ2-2	CASSQPTSGGNTGELFF
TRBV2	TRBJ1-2	CASSEVTGGYTF
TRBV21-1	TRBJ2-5	CASSKGGGRGETQYF
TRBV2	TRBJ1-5	CASKRDNQPQHF
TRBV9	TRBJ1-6	CASSPNRGRNSPLHF
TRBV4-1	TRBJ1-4	CASSRARGQKEKLFF
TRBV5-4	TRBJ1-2	CASTPGRGTGYTF
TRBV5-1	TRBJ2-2	CASSLGAGIHTGELFF
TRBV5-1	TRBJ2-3	CASSPRTSGGAGTDTQYF
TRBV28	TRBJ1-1	CASSFVAGEAFF
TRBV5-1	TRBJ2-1	CASSLGLAGLYNEQFF
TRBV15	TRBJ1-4	CATSRDSDRDEKLFF
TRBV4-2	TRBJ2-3	CASKPLKVAGGGDTQYF
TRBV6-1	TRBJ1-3	CASSEALPGGSGNTIYF
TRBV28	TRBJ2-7	CASSSPDRAYEQYF
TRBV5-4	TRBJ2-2	CASSSDRVNGELFF
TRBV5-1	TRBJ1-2	CASSVANYGYTF
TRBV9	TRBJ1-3	CASSGTGGSGNTIYF
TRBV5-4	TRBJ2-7	CASSLDTGFSYEQYF
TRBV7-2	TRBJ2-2	CASSLALGQVGELFF
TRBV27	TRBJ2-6	CASSVGAGANVLTF
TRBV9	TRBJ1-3	CASSGPGTLSGNTIYF
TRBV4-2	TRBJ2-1	CASSQESGRSYNEQFF
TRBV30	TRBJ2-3	CASDRAPTDTQYF
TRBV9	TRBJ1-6	CASSVEEGSPLHF
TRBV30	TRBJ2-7	CAWSVPLAGTYEQYF
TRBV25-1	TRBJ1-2	CASSEYLGGSYGYTF
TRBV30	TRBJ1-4	CAWSYSPNEKLFF
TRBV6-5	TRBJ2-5	CASSRGSGETQYF
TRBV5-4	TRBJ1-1	CASASGGLGTEAFF
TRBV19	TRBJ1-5	CASSIQGGDDNQPQHF
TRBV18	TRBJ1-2	CASSEGQPSYGYTF
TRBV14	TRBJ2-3	CASSQEGSGPTDTQYF
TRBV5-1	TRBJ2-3	CASSLEAGRTDTQYF
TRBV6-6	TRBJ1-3	CASSPTGARAGNTIYF
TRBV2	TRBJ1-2	CATSNIGTYGYTF
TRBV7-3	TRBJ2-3	CASRGGGADTQYF
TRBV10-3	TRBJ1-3	CAISDPNEGSGNTIYF
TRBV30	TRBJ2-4	CAWSSTGVNIQYF
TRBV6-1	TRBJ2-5	CASSGPPSGTQYF